This is a list of T cell receptor beta chains from one sample in a study of cytotoxic CD8 clonotypes in ibrutinib-treated CLL. Here immunoSEQ multiplex PCR was the method, and the copy in TCRdb shows in-frame clones only, minus some. The sample includes roughly 160,000 clones, about 84% of them seen just once. The source material was PBMCs, sampled after 24 months of ibrutinib treatment. The receptors come from a human donor with chronic lymphocytic leukemia. The CDR3 runs from the conserved cysteine through the conserved F or W. The order of the fields is D gene, V gene, clone size, J gene, CDR3 protein, CDR3 DNA. D genes are given only for firm matches. A clone size is listed for some rows: how often the clone was seen (once, few, many), or a class if it is expanded.

d_gene: NA; v_gene: TRBV5-1; abundance: NA; j_gene: TRBJ1-4; CDR3aa: CASSMTETNEKLFF; CDR3nt: TGCGCCAGCAGCATGACGGAGACTAATGAAAAACTGTTTTTT
d_gene: TRBD1; v_gene: TRBV13; abundance: NA; j_gene: TRBJ1-3; CDR3aa: CASSLGRTGYSGNTIYF; CDR3nt: TGTGCCAGCAGCTTAGGAAGGACAGGGTACTCTGGAAACACCATATATTTT
d_gene: NA; v_gene: TRBV5-1; abundance: NA; j_gene: TRBJ2-7; CDR3aa: CASSLSGLVYEQYF; CDR3nt: TGCGCCAGCAGCTTGTCAGGTCTCGTTTACGAGCAGTACTTC
d_gene: NA; v_gene: TRBV5-6; abundance: NA; j_gene: TRBJ1-4; CDR3aa: CASSLSGSEKLFF; CDR3nt: TGTGCCAGCAGCTTATCAGGGAGCGAAAAACTGTTTTTT
d_gene: NA; v_gene: TRBV19; abundance: once; j_gene: TRBJ1-5; CDR3aa: CASARGDQPQHF; CDR3nt: TGTGCCAGTGCTCGGGGGGATCAGCCCCAGCATTTT
d_gene: NA; v_gene: TRBV6-6; abundance: once; j_gene: TRBJ1-5; CDR3aa: CASSYFKAGGNQPQHF; CDR3nt: TGTGCCAGCAGTTACTTTAAGGCAGGGGGCAATCAGCCCCAGCATTTT
d_gene: TRBD1; v_gene: TRBV14; abundance: few; j_gene: TRBJ2-1; CDR3aa: CASSHRWDRVPLRIF; CDR3nt: TGTGCCAGCAGCCATCGGTGGGACAGGGTGCCCCTCCGGATCTTC
d_gene: TRBD2; v_gene: TRBV27; abundance: NA; j_gene: TRBJ2-7; CDR3aa: CASSLGLAGVQSEQYF; CDR3nt: TGTGCCAGCAGTCTAGGACTAGCGGGAGTACAGAGCGAGCAGTACTTC
d_gene: NA; v_gene: TRBV6-5; abundance: NA; j_gene: TRBJ1-2; CDR3aa: CASSYGWGYTF; CDR3nt: TGTGCCAGCAGTTACGGATGGGGCTACACCTTC
d_gene: NA; v_gene: TRBV7-2; abundance: NA; j_gene: TRBJ2-3; CDR3aa: CASSLAPSTDTQYF; CDR3nt: TGTGCCAGCAGCTTAGCTCCAAGCACAGATACGCAGTATTTT
d_gene: NA; v_gene: TRBV29-1; abundance: NA; j_gene: TRBJ2-1; CDR3aa: CSVSDYNEQFF; CDR3nt: TGCAGCGTTTCCGACTACAATGAGCAGTTCTTC
d_gene: NA; v_gene: TRBV5-1; abundance: NA; j_gene: TRBJ2-5; CDR3aa: CASSFAGDETQYF; CDR3nt: TGCGCCAGCAGCTTTGCAGGGGACGAGACCCAGTACTTC
d_gene: NA; v_gene: TRBV7-6; abundance: NA; j_gene: TRBJ1-5; CDR3aa: CASSLEGLGNQPQHF; CDR3nt: TGTGCCAGCAGCTTAGAAGGGTTGGGCAATCAGCCCCAGCATTTT
d_gene: TRBD1; v_gene: TRBV6-1; abundance: NA; j_gene: TRBJ2-7; CDR3aa: CASSPRDRTNEQYF; CDR3nt: TGTGCCAGCAGTCCCAGGGACAGGACTAACGAGCAGTACTTC
d_gene: NA; v_gene: TRBV27; abundance: NA; j_gene: TRBJ1-6; CDR3aa: CASSLAPSRNSPLHF; CDR3nt: TGTGCCAGCAGTTTAGCCCCTTCGCGAAATTCACCCCTCCACTTT